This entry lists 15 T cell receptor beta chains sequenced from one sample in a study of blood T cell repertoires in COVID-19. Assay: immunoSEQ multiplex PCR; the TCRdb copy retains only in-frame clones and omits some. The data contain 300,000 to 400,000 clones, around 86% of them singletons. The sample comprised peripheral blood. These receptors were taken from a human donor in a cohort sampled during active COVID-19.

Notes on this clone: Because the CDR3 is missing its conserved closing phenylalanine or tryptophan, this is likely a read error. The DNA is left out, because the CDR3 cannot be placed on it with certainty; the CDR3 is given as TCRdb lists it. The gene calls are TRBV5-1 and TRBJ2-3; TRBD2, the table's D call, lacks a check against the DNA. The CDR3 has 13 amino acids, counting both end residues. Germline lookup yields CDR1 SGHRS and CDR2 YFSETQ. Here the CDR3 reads CASSSVSKRSGIR.

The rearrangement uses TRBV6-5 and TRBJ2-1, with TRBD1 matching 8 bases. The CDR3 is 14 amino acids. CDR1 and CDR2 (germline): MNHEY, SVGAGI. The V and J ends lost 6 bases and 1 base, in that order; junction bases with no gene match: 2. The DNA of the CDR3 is TGTGCCAGCAGAACAGGGGGATCCTACAATGAGCAGTTCTTC. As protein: CASRTGGSYNEQFF.

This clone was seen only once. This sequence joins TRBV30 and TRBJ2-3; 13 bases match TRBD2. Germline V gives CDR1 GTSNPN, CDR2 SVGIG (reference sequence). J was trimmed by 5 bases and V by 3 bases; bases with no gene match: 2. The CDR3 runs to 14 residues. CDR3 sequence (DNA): TGTGCCTGGAGACTAGCGGGGGGGGGAGATACGCAGTATTTT. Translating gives CAWRLAGGGDTQYF. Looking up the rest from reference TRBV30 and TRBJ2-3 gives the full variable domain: SQTIHQWPATLVQPVGSPLSLECTVEGTSNPNLYWYRQAAGRGLQLLFYSVGIGQISSEVPQNLSASRPQDRQFILSSKKLLLSDSGFYLCAWRLAGGGDTQYFGPGTRLTVL.

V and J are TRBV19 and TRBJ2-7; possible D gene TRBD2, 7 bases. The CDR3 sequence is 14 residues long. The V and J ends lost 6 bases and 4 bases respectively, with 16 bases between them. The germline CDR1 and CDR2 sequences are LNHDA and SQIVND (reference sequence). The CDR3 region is CASSPRGGTYEQYF. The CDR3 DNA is TGTGCCAGTAGCCCTAGGGGGGGCACATACGAGCAGTACTTC. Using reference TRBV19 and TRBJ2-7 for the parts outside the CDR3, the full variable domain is DGGITQSPKYLFRKEGQNVTLSCEQNLNHDAMYWYRQDPGQGLRLIYYSQIVNDFQKGDIAEGYSVSREKKESFPLTVTSAQKNPTAFYLCASSPRGGTYEQYFGPGTRLTVT.

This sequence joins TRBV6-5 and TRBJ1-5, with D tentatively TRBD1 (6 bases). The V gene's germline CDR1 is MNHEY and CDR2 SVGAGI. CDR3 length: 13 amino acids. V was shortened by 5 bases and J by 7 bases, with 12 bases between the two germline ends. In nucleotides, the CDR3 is TGTGCCAGCAGTCTCCAGGGGCTGCAGCCCCAGCATTTT. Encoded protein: CASSLQGLQPQHF.

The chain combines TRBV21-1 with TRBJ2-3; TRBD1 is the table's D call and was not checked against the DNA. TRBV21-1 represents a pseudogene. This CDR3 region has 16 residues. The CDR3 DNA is TGTGCCAGCAGCACCAGACAGGGAACTAGCACAGATACGCAGTATTTT. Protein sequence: CASSTRQGTSTDTQYF.

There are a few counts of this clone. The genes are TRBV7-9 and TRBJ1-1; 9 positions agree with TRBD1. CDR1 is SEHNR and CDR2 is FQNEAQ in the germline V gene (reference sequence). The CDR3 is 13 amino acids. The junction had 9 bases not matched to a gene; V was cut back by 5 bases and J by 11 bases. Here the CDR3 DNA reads TGTGCCAGCAGCGGGACAGGGAGAGTGGCTGCTTTCTTT. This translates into CASSGTGRVAAFF.

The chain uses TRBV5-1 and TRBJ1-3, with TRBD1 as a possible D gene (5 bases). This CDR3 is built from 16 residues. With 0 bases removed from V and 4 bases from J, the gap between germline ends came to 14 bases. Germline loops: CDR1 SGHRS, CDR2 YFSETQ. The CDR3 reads CASSLAGPGRGNTIYF. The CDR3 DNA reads TGCGCCAGCAGCTTGGCAGGGCCCGGGAGGGGAAACACCATATATTTT. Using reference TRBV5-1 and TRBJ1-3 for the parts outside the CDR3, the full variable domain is KAGVTQTPRYLIKTRGQQVTLSCSPISGHRSVSWYQQTPGQGLQFLFEYFSETQRNKGNFPGRFSGRQFSNSRSEMNVSTLELGDSALYLCASSLAGPGRGNTIYFGEGSWLTVV.

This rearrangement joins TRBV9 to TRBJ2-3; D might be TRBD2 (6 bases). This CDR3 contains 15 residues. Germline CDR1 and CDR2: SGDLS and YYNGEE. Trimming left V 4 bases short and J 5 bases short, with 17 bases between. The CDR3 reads CASSTTSGRGDTQYF. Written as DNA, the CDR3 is TGTGCCAGCAGCACGACTAGTGGGAGAGGAGATACGCAGTATTTT. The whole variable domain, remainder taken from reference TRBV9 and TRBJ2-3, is DSGVTQTPKHLITATGQRVTLRCSPRSGDLSVYWYQQSLDQGLQFLIQYYNGEERAKGNILERFSAQQFPDLHSELNLSSLELGDSALYFCASSTTSGRGDTQYFGPGTRLTVL.

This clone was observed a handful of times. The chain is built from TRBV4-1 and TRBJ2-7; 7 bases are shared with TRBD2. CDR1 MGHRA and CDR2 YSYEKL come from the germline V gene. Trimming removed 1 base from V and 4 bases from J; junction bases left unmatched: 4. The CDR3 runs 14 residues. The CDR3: CASSQARGMYEQYF. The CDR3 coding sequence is TGCGCCAGCAGCCAAGCGCGGGGGATGTACGAGCAGTACTTC.

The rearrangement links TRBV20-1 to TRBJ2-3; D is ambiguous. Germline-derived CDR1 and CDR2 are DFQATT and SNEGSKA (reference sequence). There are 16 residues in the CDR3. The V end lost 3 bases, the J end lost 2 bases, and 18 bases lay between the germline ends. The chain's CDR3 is CSASSYGAEHTDTQYF. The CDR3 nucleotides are TGCAGTGCTAGTTCCTACGGAGCTGAACACACAGATACGCAGTATTTT.

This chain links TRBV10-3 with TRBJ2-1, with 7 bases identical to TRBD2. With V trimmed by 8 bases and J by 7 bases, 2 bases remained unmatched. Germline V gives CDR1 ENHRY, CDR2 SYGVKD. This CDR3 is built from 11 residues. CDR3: CAIGGVNEQFF. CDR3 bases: TGTGCCATCGGGGGGGTTAATGAGCAGTTCTTC.

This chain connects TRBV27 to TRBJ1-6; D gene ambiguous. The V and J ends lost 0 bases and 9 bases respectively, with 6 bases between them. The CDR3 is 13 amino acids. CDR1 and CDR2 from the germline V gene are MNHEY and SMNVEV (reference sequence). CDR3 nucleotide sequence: TGTGCCAGCAGTTTATCGTTGCGTTCACCCCTCCACTTT. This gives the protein CASSLSLRSPLHF.

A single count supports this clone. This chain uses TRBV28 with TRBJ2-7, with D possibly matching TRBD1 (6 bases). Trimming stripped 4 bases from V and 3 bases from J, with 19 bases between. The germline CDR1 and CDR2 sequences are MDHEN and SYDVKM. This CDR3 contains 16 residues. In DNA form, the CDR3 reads TGTGCCAGCAGTTCCCAGACAGGAGCCCCCCTCTACGAGCAGTACTTC. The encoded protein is CASSSQTGAPLYEQYF.

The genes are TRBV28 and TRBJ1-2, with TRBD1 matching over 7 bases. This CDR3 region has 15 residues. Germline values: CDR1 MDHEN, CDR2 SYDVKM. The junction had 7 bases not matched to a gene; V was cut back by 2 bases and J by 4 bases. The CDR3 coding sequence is TGTGCCAGCAGTTTAAACGAGGGGGCGGGCTATGGCTACACCTTC. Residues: CASSLNEGAGYGYTF.